This T cell receptor beta chain was recorded in a study of blood T cell repertoires in COVID-19. Study-wide context: Acute-phase and convalescent COVID-19 samples originated in the United States, Italy and Spain. The analysed material was cDNA or gDNA that came from T cells, B-cell-depleted T cells, or PBMCs.

As processed by the authors: How many nucleated cells were present was estimated from reference gene primer amplification. Generated by immunoSEQ multiplex PCR, the TCRdb table keeps only in-frame clones and is missing some. V, J and clone size derive from that table, while D and trimming were established from the DNA sequence. The sample shows about 280,000 clones, 75% to 85% of them seen only once. The CDR3 is 16 amino acids. Trimming removed 4 bases from V and 2 bases from J, with 16 bases in between. Germline CDR1 and CDR2: KGHDR and SFDVKD. The clonotype comes from a man aged 50-59 years with active or convalescent COVID-19. The material sequenced was peripheral blood. This rearrangement joins TRBV24-1 to TRBJ2-5, with D perhaps matching TRBD1 (6 bases). The CDR3: CATSDGAGVLQETQYF. CDR3 sequence (DNA): TGTGCCACCAGTGACGGCGCAGGGGTTTTACAAGAGACCCAGTACTTC.